These 18 T cell receptor beta chains were all obtained from the same sample, sequenced in a study of blood T cell repertoires in COVID-19. The assay was immunoSEQ multiplex PCR, and TCRdb's table has in-frame clones only and misses some. The sample has roughly 220,000 clones, 80% to 90% seen once. Material for sequencing was PBMCs or T cells enriched from blood (not recorded which). These TCRs come from a woman in her 50s with acute COVID-19.

The chain has TRBV6-5 and TRBJ2-7; 9 bases are shared with TRBD2. The V gene end was trimmed by 7 bases and the J gene end by 4 bases; junction bases not matched to a gene: 11. The CDR3 contains 15 residues. Per germline, CDR1 MNHEY and CDR2 SVGAGI. CDR3 amino acids: CASTQRREGGYEQYF. CDR3 coding DNA: TGTGCCAGCACCCAAAGGCGGGAGGGCGGATACGAGCAGTACTTC.

CDR3 residues: CASSVSRADEQYF. The CDR3 bases are TGTGCCAGCAGTGTATCCAGGGCGGACGAGCAGTACTTC. The chain employs TRBV2 and TRBJ2-7, with D maybe TRBD1 (5 bases). CDR3 length: 13 amino acids. Germline-derived CDR1 and CDR2 are SNHLY and FYNNEI. Trimming took off 4 bases at V and 5 bases at J, with 12 bases between the two ends.

The V gene is TRBV7-2, the J gene TRBJ2-6, with a weak D call TRBD2 (6 bases). Germline CDR1 reads SGHTA; CDR2 reads FQGNSA. The CDR3 runs to 15 residues. Trimming left V 4 bases short and J 2 bases short, with 9 bases between. Here the CDR3 DNA reads TGTGCCAGCAGCTCCGCGGGGCCTGGGGCCAACGTCCTGACTTTC. Protein product: CASSSAGPGANVLTF.

The chain employs TRBV30 and TRBJ1-1; D is ambiguous. Trimming pared 0 bases from V and 0 bases from J, leaving 5 bases between. The germline V gene encodes CDR1 GTSNPN and CDR2 SVGIG (reference sequence). This CDR3 is 13 amino acids long. CDR3 amino acids: CAWSVQMNTEAFF. The CDR3, as DNA: TGTGCCTGGAGTGTTCAGATGAACACTGAAGCTTTCTTT.

This rearrangement joins TRBV7-9 to TRBJ2-5; D is unresolved. The length of the CDR3 is 14 residues. V was pared by 1 base and J by 2 bases, with 8 bases between. From germline, CDR1 is SEHNR and CDR2 FQNEAQ (reference sequence). CDR3 sequence: CASSLVTEQETQYF. The CDR3 region has the DNA TGTGCCAGCAGCTTAGTTACGGAGCAAGAGACCCAGTACTTC.

The J gene is TRBJ1-1, the V gene TRBV7-3; D not certain. Germline V gene sequence: CDR1 SGHTA, CDR2 FQGTGA. The CDR3 contains 14 residues. V was pared by 5 bases and J by 5 bases, with 15 bases between. CDR3 region: CASSPSNRRTEAFF. In DNA, the CDR3 is TGTGCCAGCAGCCCAAGCAACCGGCGGACTGAAGCTTTCTTT.

V usage is TRBV20-1 and J usage is TRBJ2-7, with 9 bases that match TRBD1. The CDR3 has 15 amino acids. Germline trimming cut 3 bases from V and 2 bases from J; bases unmatched to any gene: 8. CDR1 DFQATT and CDR2 SNEGSKA come from the germline V gene (reference sequence). The CDR3 region has the DNA TGCAGTGCTAGTGGGGGGACAGGGAGTACCTACGAGCAGTACTTC. Amino acid sequence: CSASGGTGSTYEQYF.

The chain has TRBV27 and TRBJ1-2; the match to TRBD1 covers 7 bases. This CDR3 is 16 amino acids long. Germline CDR1 reads MNHEY; CDR2 reads SMNVEV (reference sequence). V shed 5 bases, J shed 5 bases, and the junction held 14 bases outside the gene matches. The CDR3 is CASSPSTGRDLYGYTF. For the CDR3, the DNA is TGTGCCAGCAGTCCGTCGACAGGGCGAGATCTTTATGGCTACACCTTC.

This chain connects TRBV30 to TRBJ1-6; 8 nucleotides align to TRBD1. Germline loops: CDR1 GTSNPN, CDR2 SVGIG (reference sequence). CDR3 length: 13 residues. Trimming removed 4 bases from V and 9 bases from J; junction bases left unmatched: 5. This chain's CDR3 is CAWTTTGVSPLHF. CDR3 nucleotides: TGTGCCTGGACAACGACAGGGGTTTCACCCCTCCACTTT.

The chain combines TRBV28 with TRBJ1-2; unclear D gene. CDR1 is MDHEN and CDR2 is SYDVKM in the germline V gene. Between the trimmed V and J ends, which lost 6 bases and 7 bases, there was a span of 12 bases. The CDR3 is 12 amino acids. The CDR3 DNA sequence: TGTGCCAGCAGACCCCCGGGGTCTGGCTACACCTTC. Amino acid sequence: CASRPPGSGYTF.

The chain recombines TRBV11-1 with TRBJ2-7; 12 bases match TRBD2. J gave up 7 bases and V 4 bases, and 5 bases lay outside the gene matches. The germline V gene has CDR1 SGHAT and CDR2 FQDESV (reference sequence). The CDR3 sequence is 14 residues long. CDR3 residues: CASSSGLAGHEQYF. CDR3 coding DNA: TGTGCCAGCAGCTCTGGACTAGCGGGGCATGAGCAGTACTTC.

The chain carries TRBV7-3 and TRBJ1-1; 8 bases agree with TRBD1. Trimming removed 2 bases from V and 0 bases from J; junction bases left unmatched: 8. The CDR3 totals 17 residues. CDR1 is SGHTA, CDR2 FQGTGA, per germline. The CDR3 protein is CASSLLPQGGMNTEAFF. Here the CDR3 DNA reads TGTGCCAGCAGCTTACTTCCACAGGGGGGTATGAACACTGAAGCTTTCTTT.

This clone occurred a few times. The chain has TRBV10-1 and TRBJ2-7, with D tentatively TRBD1 (6 bases). The germline gives CDR1 WNHNN, CDR2 SYGVQD (reference sequence). The V and J ends lost 4 bases and 0 bases respectively, with 13 bases between them. CDR3 length: 15 amino acids. CDR3 coding DNA: TGCGCCAGCAGTGGGGGGCTGCCGGGCTCCTACGAGCAGTACTTC. Residues: CASSGGLPGSYEQYF.

The rearrangement joins TRBV27 to TRBJ2-7, with 12 bases that match TRBD2. The CDR3 consists of 16 residues. Germline V gene data show CDR1 as MNHEY and CDR2 as SMNVEV (reference sequence). Trimming at V came to 5 bases and at J to 2 bases, leaving 7 bases not matched to a gene. The CDR3 is CASSLATSGRPYEQYF. CDR3 in DNA: TGTGCCAGCAGTCTCGCGACTAGCGGGAGACCCTACGAGCAGTACTTC.

The chain joins TRBV14 to TRBJ2-1, with 7 nucleotides matching TRBD2. The CDR3 spans 14 residues. CDR1 is SGHDN and CDR2 is FVKESK in the germline V gene. V lost 1 base and J lost 4; bases outside the gene matches: 1. The chain's CDR3 is CASSQGAGYNEQFF. For the CDR3, the DNA is TGTGCCAGCAGCCAAGGAGCGGGATACAATGAGCAGTTCTTC.

The chain combines TRBV27 with TRBJ2-3; the match to TRBD1 covers 9 bases. This CDR3 is 19 amino acids long. Unmatched junction bases numbered 17, after V lost 4 bases and J lost 3 bases. Germline V lookup: CDR1 MNHEY, CDR2 SMNVEV (reference sequence). The CDR3 DNA sequence: TGTGCCAGCAGTTCAGAATTCCCGAGGACAGGGGAATTAACAGATACGCAGTATTTT. Its translation is CASSSEFPRTGELTDTQYF.

J is TRBJ1-1 and V is TRBV28; TRBD1 might be the D (6 bases). V lost 10 bases, J lost 3 bases, and 18 bases lay in between. CDR3 size: 14 residues. The germline gives CDR1 MDHEN, CDR2 SYDVKM. CDR3 sequence (DNA): TGTGCCACCCTCCCCGAGGGGGGGTACACTGAAGCTTTCTTT. This sequence encodes CATLPEGGYTEAFF.

V and J are TRBV7-9 and TRBJ2-3; the D gene is possibly TRBD1 (5 bases). CDR3 length equals 15 residues. Trimming stripped 4 bases from V and 1 base from J, with 12 bases between. Germline CDR1 is SEHNR and CDR2 is FQNEAQ (reference sequence). The CDR3 region has the DNA TGTGCCAGCAGCTCGCGGTCCAGGGGCACAGATACGCAGTATTTT. This translates into CASSSRSRGTDTQYF.